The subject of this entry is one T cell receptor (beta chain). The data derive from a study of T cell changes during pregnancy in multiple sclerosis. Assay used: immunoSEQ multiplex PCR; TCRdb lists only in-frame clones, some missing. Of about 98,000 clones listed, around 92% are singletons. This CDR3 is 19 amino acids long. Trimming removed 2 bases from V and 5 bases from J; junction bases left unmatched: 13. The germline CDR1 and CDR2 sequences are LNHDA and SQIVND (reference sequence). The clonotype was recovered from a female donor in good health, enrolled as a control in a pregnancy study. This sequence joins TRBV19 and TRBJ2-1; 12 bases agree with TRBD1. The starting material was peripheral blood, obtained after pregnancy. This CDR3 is CASSIKYSGTGGFNNEQFF. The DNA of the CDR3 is TGTGCCAGTAGTATAAAATACTCCGGGACAGGGGGCTTTAACAATGAGCAGTTCTTC.